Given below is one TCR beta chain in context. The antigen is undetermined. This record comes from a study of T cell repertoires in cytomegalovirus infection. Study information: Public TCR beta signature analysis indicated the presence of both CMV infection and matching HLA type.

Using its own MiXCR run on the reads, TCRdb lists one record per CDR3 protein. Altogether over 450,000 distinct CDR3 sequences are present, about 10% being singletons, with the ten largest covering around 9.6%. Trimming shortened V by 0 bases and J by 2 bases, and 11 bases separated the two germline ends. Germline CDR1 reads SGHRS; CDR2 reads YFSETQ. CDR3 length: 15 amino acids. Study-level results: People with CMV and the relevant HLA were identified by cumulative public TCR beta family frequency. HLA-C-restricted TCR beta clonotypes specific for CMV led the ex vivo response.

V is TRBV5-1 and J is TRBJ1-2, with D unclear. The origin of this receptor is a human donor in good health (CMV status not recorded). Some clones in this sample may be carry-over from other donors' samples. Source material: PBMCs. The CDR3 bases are TGCGCCAGCAGCTTGGCTGCCGGCCAGAACTATGGCTACACCTTC. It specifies CASSLAAGQNYGYTF.